The clone carrying this T cell receptor (beta chain) showed up just a few times. As yet, its antigen is unknown. Peripheral blood from each donor was collected in a volume of approximately 10 milliliters. This CDR3 has 16 amino acids. The trim removed 2 bases at V and 4 bases at J, leaving 9 bases unmatched. Germline-derived CDR1 and CDR2 are MDHEN and SYDVKM. Alongside a J-beta primer mix, a sample-barcoded 5' primer served in a second PCR lasting roughly 6 to 11 cycles. There were at least 3 million CDR3-containing paired-end reads obtained from each sample. MiXCR, run by TCRdb on the 5' RACE reads, gives a single entry per CDR3 protein. The data show hundreds of thousands of distinct CDR3 sequences, around 49% seen once. The data are from a study of blood T cells in healthy people across ages. Study-wide findings and caveats: Age brought a roughly linear fall in TCR beta diversity measured per million T cells. More naive CD4+ cells and higher diversity marked long-lived donors relative to aged donors.

Material for sequencing was blood. The sequence derives from a woman aged 55-75 years in good health. The V gene is TRBV28, the J gene TRBJ2-5, with TRBD1 matching 8 bases. CDR3 in DNA: TGTGCCAGCAGTTTAAAAGACAGGGGATTTGGAGAGACCCAGTACTTC. Its translation is CASSLKDRGFGETQYF.